The rows below give T cell receptor beta chains drawn from one sample of a study of control samples from healthy donors and cancer patients. TCRdb's copy holds only in-frame clones and misses some; the assay was immunoSEQ multiplex PCR. There are fewer than 90,000 clones in the sample; roughly 94% occur only once, and under 7.5% lies in the top ten. What was sequenced was blood. The receptors shown here come from a woman aged 40 to 50 in good health. Both conserved end residues are part of each CDR3. A D gene is named only where the DNA matches it firmly. The size entry is marked missing in some rows and otherwise reads once, few, many or a size class.

>TRBD2|TRBV4-1|TRBJ2-1|-
CASSLFWREGREQFF
TGCGCCAGCAGCCTCTTTTGGCGGGAGGGCCGAGAGCAGTTCTTC
>TRBD2|TRBV27|TRBJ2-2|-
CASSSLLAGSGELFF
TGTGCCAGCAGTTCCCTGCTAGCGGGATCCGGGGAGCTGTTTTTT
>-|TRBV6-1|TRBJ2-1|-
CASSESGASYNEQFF
TGTGCCAGCAGTGAAAGCGGTGCTTCCTACAATGAGCAGTTCTTC
>-|TRBV6-5|TRBJ1-5|-
CASGPREGQPQHF
TGTGCCAGCGGGCCCAGGGAGGGTCAGCCCCAGCATTTT
>-|TRBV7-9|TRBJ1-1|-
CASSLTLGGTEAFF
TGTGCCAGCAGCTTAACCCTGGGGGGCACTGAAGCTTTCTTT
>-|TRBV18|TRBJ2-3|-
CASSRGVTDTQYF
TGTGCCAGCTCCCGGGGTGTCACAGATACGCAGTATTTT
>-|TRBV19|TRBJ1-1|-
CASNGGFTEAFF
TGTGCCAGTAACGGGGGTTTCACTGAAGCTTTCTTT
>-|TRBV19|TRBJ1-4|-
CASSRGTATNEKLFF
TGTGCCAGTAGTCGCGGGACTGCAACTAATGAAAAACTGTTTTTT
>-|TRBV5-4|TRBJ2-3|-
CASSLRRMSGVRDTQYF
TGTGCCAGCAGCTTGCGCCGTATGTCGGGAGTGAGGGATACGCAGTATTTT
>TRBD2|TRBV4-1|TRBJ2-5|-
CASSQEKGLAGGIETQYF
TGCGCCAGCAGCCAGGAAAAGGGACTAGCGGGGGGGATCGAGACCCAGTACTTC
>-|TRBV20-1|TRBJ2-7|-
CSAVGSVEQYF
TGCAGTGCCGTGGGGTCGGTCGAGCAGTACTTC
>TRBD1|TRBV6-5|TRBJ1-5|-
CASTRGHQPQHF
TGTGCCAGCACCAGGGGGCATCAGCCCCAGCATTTT
>TRBD2|TRBV24-1|TRBJ2-3|-
CATSPSGTATDTQYF
TGTGCCACCTCTCCTAGCGGGACCGCCACAGATACGCAGTATTTT
>-|TRBV7-6|TRBJ1-2|-
CASSTDLGDASYTF
TGTGCCAGCAGTACTGACCTGGGGGATGCCTCCTACACCTTC
>-|TRBV18|TRBJ1-2|-
CASSPPGVGYGYTF
TGTGCCAGCTCACCACCCGGAGTAGGCTATGGCTACACCTTC
>-|TRBV5-1|TRBJ2-7|once
CASSLADSRLGDEQYF
TGCGCCAGCAGCTTGGCCGACTCACGGCTTGGCGACGAGCAGTACTTC
>TRBD2|TRBV5-1|TRBJ2-4|-
CASSLALADSNIQYF
TGCGCCAGCAGCTTGGCACTAGCGGATTCAAACATTCAGTACTTC
>-|TRBV30|TRBJ1-1|-
CAWMKGSGTEAFF
TGTGCCTGGATGAAGGGGTCCGGCACTGAAGCTTTCTTT